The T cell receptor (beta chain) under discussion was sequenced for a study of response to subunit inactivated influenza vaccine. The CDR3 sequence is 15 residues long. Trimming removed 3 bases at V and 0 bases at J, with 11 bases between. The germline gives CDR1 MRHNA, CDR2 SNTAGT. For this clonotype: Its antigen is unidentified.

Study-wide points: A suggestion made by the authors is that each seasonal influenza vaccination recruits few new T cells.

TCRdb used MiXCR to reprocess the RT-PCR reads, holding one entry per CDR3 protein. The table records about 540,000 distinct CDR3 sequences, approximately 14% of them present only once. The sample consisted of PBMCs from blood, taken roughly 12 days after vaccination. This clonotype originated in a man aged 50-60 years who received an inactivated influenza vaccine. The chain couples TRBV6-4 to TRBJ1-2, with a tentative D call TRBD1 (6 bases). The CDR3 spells CASSDETGANYGYTF. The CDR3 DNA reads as TGTGCCAGCAGTGATGAGACAGGCGCTAACTATGGCTACACCTTC.